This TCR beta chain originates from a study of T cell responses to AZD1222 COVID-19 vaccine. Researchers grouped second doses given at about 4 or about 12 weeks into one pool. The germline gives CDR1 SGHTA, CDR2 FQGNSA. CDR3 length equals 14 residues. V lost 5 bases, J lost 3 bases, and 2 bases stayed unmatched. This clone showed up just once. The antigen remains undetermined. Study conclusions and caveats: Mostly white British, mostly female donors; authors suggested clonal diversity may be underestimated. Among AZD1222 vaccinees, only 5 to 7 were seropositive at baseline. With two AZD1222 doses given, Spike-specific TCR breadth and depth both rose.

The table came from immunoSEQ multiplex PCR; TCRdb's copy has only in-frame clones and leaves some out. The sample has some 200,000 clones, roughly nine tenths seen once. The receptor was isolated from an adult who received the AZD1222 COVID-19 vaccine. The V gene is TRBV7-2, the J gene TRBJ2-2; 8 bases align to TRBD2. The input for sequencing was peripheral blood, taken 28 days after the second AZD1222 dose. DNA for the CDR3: TGTGCCAGCAGCCCAGCGGGAGACACCGGGGAGCTGTTTTTT. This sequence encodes CASSPAGDTGELFF.